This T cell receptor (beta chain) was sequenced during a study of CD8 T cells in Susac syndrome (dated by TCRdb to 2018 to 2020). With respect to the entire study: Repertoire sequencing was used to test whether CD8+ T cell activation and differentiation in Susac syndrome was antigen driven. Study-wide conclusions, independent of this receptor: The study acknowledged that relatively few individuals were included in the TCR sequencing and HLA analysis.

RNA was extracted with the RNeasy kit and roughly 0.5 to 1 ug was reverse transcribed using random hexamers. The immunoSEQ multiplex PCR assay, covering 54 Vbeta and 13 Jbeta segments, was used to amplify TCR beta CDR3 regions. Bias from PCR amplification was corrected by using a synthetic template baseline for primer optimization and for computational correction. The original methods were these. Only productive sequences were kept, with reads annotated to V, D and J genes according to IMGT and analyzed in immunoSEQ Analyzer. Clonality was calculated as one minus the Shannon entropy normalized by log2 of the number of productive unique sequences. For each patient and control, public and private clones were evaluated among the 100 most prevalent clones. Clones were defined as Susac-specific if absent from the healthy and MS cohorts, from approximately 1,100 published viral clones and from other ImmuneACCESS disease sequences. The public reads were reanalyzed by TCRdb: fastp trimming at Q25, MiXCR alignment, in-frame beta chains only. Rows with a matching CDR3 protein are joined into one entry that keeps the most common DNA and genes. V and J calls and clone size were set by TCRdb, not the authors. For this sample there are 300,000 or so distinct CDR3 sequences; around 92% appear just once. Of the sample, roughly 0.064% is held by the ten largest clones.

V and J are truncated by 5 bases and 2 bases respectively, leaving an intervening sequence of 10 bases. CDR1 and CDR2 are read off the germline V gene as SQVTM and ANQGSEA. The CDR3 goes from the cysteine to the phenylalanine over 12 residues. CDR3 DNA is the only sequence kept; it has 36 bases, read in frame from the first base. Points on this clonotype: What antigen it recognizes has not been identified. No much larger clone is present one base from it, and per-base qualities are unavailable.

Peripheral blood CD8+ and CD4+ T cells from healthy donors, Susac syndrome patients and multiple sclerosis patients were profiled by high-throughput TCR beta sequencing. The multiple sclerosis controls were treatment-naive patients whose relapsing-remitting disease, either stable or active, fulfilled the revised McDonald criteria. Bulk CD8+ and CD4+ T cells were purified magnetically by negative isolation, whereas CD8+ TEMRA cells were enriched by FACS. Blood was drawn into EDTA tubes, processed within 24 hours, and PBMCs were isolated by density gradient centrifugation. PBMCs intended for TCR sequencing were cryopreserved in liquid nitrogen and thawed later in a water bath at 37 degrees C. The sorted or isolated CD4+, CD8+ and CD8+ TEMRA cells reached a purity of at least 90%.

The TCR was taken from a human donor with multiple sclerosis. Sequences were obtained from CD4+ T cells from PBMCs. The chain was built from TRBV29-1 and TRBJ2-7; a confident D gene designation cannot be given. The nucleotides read TGCAGCGTTAAGACAAATACCTACGAGCAGTACTTC. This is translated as CSVKTNTYEQYF.